Below, 10 T cell receptor beta chains from the same sample are listed, as sequenced in a study of OX40 agonist ivuxolimab in advanced cancers. Sequencing used immunoSEQ multiplex PCR; TCRdb keeps in-frame clones, though not all of them. The sample holds roughly 56,000 clones, more than 70% seen once. The sequencing used CD4+ or CD8+ T cells sorted from blood, collected in a trial of the OX40 agonist ivuxolimab. These receptors all come from an adult with an advanced solid tumor such as melanoma, head and neck, liver or kidney cancer.

V is TRBV5-1 and J is TRBJ1-2; possible D gene TRBD1, 5 bases. V was pared by 4 bases and J by 6 bases, with 13 bases between. There are 13 residues in the CDR3. The V gene's germline CDR1 is SGHRS and CDR2 YFSETQ. The CDR3 region is CASSLRSGDGYTF. CDR3 coding DNA: TGCGCCAGCAGCCTACGTTCGGGGGATGGCTACACCTTC. Full variable domain (outside the CDR3, taken from reference TRBV5-1 and TRBJ1-2): KAGVTQTPRYLIKTRGQQVTLSCSPISGHRSVSWYQQTPGQGLQFLFEYFSETQRNKGNFPGRFSGRQFSNSRSEMNVSTLELGDSALYLCASSLRSGDGYTFGSGTRLTVV.

The gene calls are TRBV7-3 and TRBJ2-1, with D perhaps being TRBD1 or TRBD2 (5 bases each). The germline gives CDR1 SGHTA, CDR2 FQGTGA. This CDR3 region has 14 residues. Deletions cut 5 bases from V and 6 bases from J, with 14 bases between. The CDR3: CASSPTWGSNEQFF. CDR3 coding DNA: TGTGCCAGCAGCCCAACCTGGGGGTCCAATGAGCAGTTCTTC.

The chain employs TRBV7-9 and TRBJ1-4, with 9 bases identical to TRBD1. V shed 3 bases, J shed 8 bases, and the junction held 10 bases outside the gene matches. The CDR3 has 16 amino acids. From germline, CDR1 is SEHNR and CDR2 FQNEAQ (reference sequence). CDR3 amino acids: CASSFPGDRVGEKLFF. In DNA form, the CDR3 reads TGTGCCAGCAGCTTCCCCGGGGACAGGGTTGGAGAAAAACTGTTTTTT.

The chain links TRBV28 to TRBJ2-7; the D is unclear. Germline V gives CDR1 MDHEN, CDR2 SYDVKM. V shed 2 bases and J shed 1 base, with 12 bases lying between them. CDR3 length: 15 residues. Here the CDR3 DNA reads TGTGCCAGCAGTTTAAAACCAGAAAGTTCCTACGAGCAGTACTTC. Protein product: CASSLKPESSYEQYF.

V gene TRBV11-3 combines with J gene TRBJ2-3; no clear D gene. This CDR3 is built from 13 residues. V lost 2 bases and J lost 2, with 5 bases in between. The germline V gene encodes CDR1 SGHNT and CDR2 YENEEA. The CDR3 nucleotides are TGTGCCAGCAGCTTAATGGCCACAGATACGCAGTATTTT. Protein sequence: CASSLMATDTQYF.

This chain uses TRBV18 with TRBJ2-7, with D possibly being TRBD2 (5 bases). Deletions cut 4 bases from V and 0 bases from J, with 10 bases between. Germline V gives CDR1 KGHSH, CDR2 LQKENI. The CDR3 has 14 residues. In nucleotides, the CDR3 is TGTGCCAGCTCACGAGACTACCCCTCCTACGAGCAGTACTTC. This codes for CASSRDYPSYEQYF.

This clone was seen a few times. The chain couples TRBV6-4 to TRBJ1-1; D gene uncertain. The CDR3 runs 14 residues. In germline, CDR1 is MRHNA, CDR2 SNTAGT. Trimming took 2 bases from V and 9 from J, leaving 16 bases between them. The CDR3 loop is CASSDTSGDRKAFF. CDR3 DNA: TGTGCCAGCAGTGACACATCCGGTGACCGCAAAGCTTTCTTT.

This chain joins TRBV11-2 and TRBJ2-3, with 8 bases aligning to TRBD2. The germline V gene has CDR1 SGHAT and CDR2 FQNNGV. The J segment lost 5 bases and the V segment lost 5 bases, leaving 12 bases of the junction unmatched. This CDR3 contains 16 residues. The CDR3 DNA sequence: TGTGCCAGCAGCATATCAACGGGGGGGCTGGAAGATACGCAGTATTTT. Translating gives CASSISTGGLEDTQYF. Drawing the rest from reference TRBV11-2 and TRBJ2-3, the complete variable domain is EAGVAQSPRYKIIEKRQSVAFWCNPISGHATLYWYQQILGQGPKLLIQFQNNGVVDDSQLPKDRFSAERLKGVDSTLKIQPAKLEDSAVYLCASSISTGGLEDTQYFGPGTRLTVL.

The rearrangement uses TRBV6-5 and TRBJ2-1, with TRBD2 as a possible D gene (5 bases). V dropped 0 bases and J dropped 5 bases, with 8 bases sitting between them. There are 14 residues in the CDR3. Germline CDR1 MNHEY, CDR2 SVGAGI. The CDR3 sequence is CASSYSGDHNEQFF. CDR3 DNA: TGTGCCAGCAGTTACTCGGGAGATCACAATGAGCAGTTCTTC.

V and J are TRBV7-2 and TRBJ1-1; TRBD1 matches 8 bases. The CDR3 has 14 amino acids. CDR1 SGHTA and CDR2 FQGNSA come from the germline V gene. Germline trimming cut 5 bases from V and 6 bases from J; bases unmatched to any gene: 8. DNA of the CDR3: TGTGCCAGCAGCCGCGGACAGGGTGGGGCTGAAGCTTTCTTT. Its protein is CASSRGQGGAEAFF.